The 30 T cell receptor beta chains below were found in one sample sequenced in a study of blood T cell repertoires in COVID-19. Clones were sequenced by immunoSEQ multiplex PCR, and TCRdb holds only the in-frame ones, with some missing. Among more than 200,000 clones, 88% were seen once, and the ten largest hold 2.5% to 3%. The specimen was peripheral blood. These receptors were obtained from a woman in her sixties or seventies with acute or convalescent COVID-19.

This clone appeared a single time. The chain recombines TRBV19 with TRBJ2-1; TRBD2 matches at 7 bases. The CDR3 loop spans 13 amino acids. J was trimmed by 8 bases and V by 3 bases; bases with no gene match: 4. The germline CDR1 and CDR2 sequences are LNHDA and SQIVND (reference sequence). CDR3 residues: CASSIGRGDEQFF. DNA of the CDR3: TGTGCCAGTAGTATCGGTCGGGGGGATGAGCAGTTCTTC.

This rearrangement joins TRBV5-8 to TRBJ1-2, with D possibly TRBD1 on 6 matching bases. The CDR3 consists of 15 residues. The germline gives CDR1 SGHTS, CDR2 YDEGEE. Trimming removed 4 bases from V and 2 bases from J, with 15 bases in between. This CDR3 reads CASSIQGFGNYGYTF. DNA of the CDR3: TGTGCCAGCAGCATACAGGGATTTGGGAACTATGGCTACACCTTC.

This chain links TRBV5-1 with TRBJ1-1; perhaps TRBD1 as D (5 bases). Germline lookup yields CDR1 SGHRS and CDR2 YFSETQ. The CDR3 has 19 residues. The V gene lost 0 bases and the J gene lost 1 base, with 22 bases spanning the gap. Here the CDR3 reads CASSLVTGSALTPNTEAFF. The DNA for the CDR3 is TGCGCCAGCAGCTTGGTAACAGGAAGCGCACTCACGCCGAACACTGAAGCTTTCTTT.

The chain is built from TRBV5-1 and TRBJ1-3; no firm D call. V gave up 3 bases and J gave up 2 bases, with 15 bases separating them. This CDR3 comprises 16 residues. Germline CDR1 SGHRS, CDR2 YFSETQ. CDR3 coding DNA: TGCGCCAGCAGCTCGGACCCTCCGGGGACTGGAAACACCATATATTTT. Its translation is CASSSDPPGTGNTIYF. The variable domain in full, with the rest retrieved from reference TRBV5-1 and TRBJ1-3, is KAGVTQTPRYLIKTRGQQVTLSCSPISGHRSVSWYQQTPGQGLQFLFEYFSETQRNKGNFPGRFSGRQFSNSRSEMNVSTLELGDSALYLCASSSDPPGTGNTIYFGEGSWLTVV.

The V and J genes are TRBV16 and TRBJ2-1; 8 bases are shared with TRBD1. This CDR3 has 15 amino acids. The V and J ends lost 7 bases and 7 bases, in that order; junction bases with no gene match: 12. Germline V gives CDR1 KGHSY, CDR2 FQNENV. This CDR3 is CASTDRGQFWNEQFF. Written as DNA, the CDR3 is TGTGCCAGCACCGACAGGGGTCAATTTTGGAATGAGCAGTTCTTC.

In its sample, this clone was seen a few times. This chain uses TRBV7-2 with TRBJ1-2; D gene uncertain. The CDR3 is made up of 13 amino acids. V dropped 1 base and J dropped 5 bases, with 8 bases sitting between them. Looked up from germline, CDR1 is SGHTA and CDR2 is FQGNSA. Written as DNA, the CDR3 is TGTGCCAGCAGCTTAGAACAGTTATATGGCTACACCTTC. Its translation is CASSLEQLYGYTF.

The genes are TRBV19 and TRBJ1-1; D is perhaps TRBD1 (6 bases). CDR1 is LNHDA, CDR2 SQIVND, per germline (reference sequence). V was shortened by 7 bases and J by 0 bases, with 12 bases between the two germline ends. The CDR3 has 14 residues. The CDR3 bases are TGTGCCAGTATTGGGGGGGCTCTGAACACTGAAGCTTTCTTT. It yields the protein CASIGGALNTEAFF.

This clone was detected only a few times. V usage is TRBV3-1 (or the pseudogene TRBV3-2) and J usage is TRBJ1-1; 9 positions agree with TRBD1. The CDR3 is made up of 13 amino acids. Germline V gene data show CDR1 as LGHDT and CDR2 as YNNKEL (reference sequence). The V segment lost 3 bases and the J segment 7 bases; nucleotides outside the gene matches: 3. CDR3 DNA: TGTGCCAGCAGCCACGGACAGGGGATTGAAGCTTTCTTT. Translating gives CASSHGQGIEAFF.

V is TRBV19 and J is TRBJ1-1; D might be TRBD1 (5 bases). Germline V gives CDR1 LNHDA, CDR2 SQIVND (reference sequence). With 4 bases removed from V and 1 base from J, the gap between germline ends came to 7 bases. The length of the CDR3 is 13 residues. CDR3: CASSTRANTEAFF. The CDR3 nucleotides are TGTGCCAGTAGTACCAGGGCGAACACTGAAGCTTTCTTT.

The chain couples TRBV28 to TRBJ2-1; perhaps TRBD2 as D (6 bases). The V gene lost 3 bases and the J gene lost 7 bases, with 7 bases spanning the gap. CDR1 is MDHEN and CDR2 is SYDVKM in the germline V gene. The CDR3 is 12 amino acids. The CDR3 protein is CASSLGGNEQFF. The CDR3 nucleotides read TGTGCCAGCAGTTTGGGGGGAAATGAGCAGTTCTTC.

This chain connects TRBV6-5 to TRBJ2-3; 9 positions match TRBD2. J was trimmed by 3 bases and V by 6 bases; bases with no gene match: 7. Germline values: CDR1 MNHEY, CDR2 SVGAGI. This CDR3 comprises 15 residues. Here the CDR3 reads CASSQLSGRTDTQYF. As DNA, the CDR3 is TGTGCCAGCAGCCAATTAAGCGGGAGGACAGATACGCAGTATTTT.

V usage is TRBV18 and J usage is TRBJ2-5; D gene ambiguous. The CDR3 extends over 12 amino acids. Looked up from germline, CDR1 is KGHSH and CDR2 is LQKENI. Trimming took off 2 bases at V and 7 bases at J, with 8 bases between the two ends. This CDR3 is CASSPEDRTQYF. The CDR3, as DNA: TGTGCCAGCTCACCAGAGGATAGGACCCAGTACTTC.

The table lists this clone with a few counts. The CDR3 protein is CATRDRDSYEQYF. CDR3 bases: TGTGCCACCCGGGACAGGGACTCCTACGAGCAGTACTTC. This chain links TRBV28 with TRBJ2-7, with 9 bases identical to TRBD1. V shed 10 bases, J shed 0 bases, and the junction held 4 bases outside the gene matches. The CDR3 has 13 residues. CDR1 and CDR2 (germline): MDHEN, SYDVKM.

The J gene is TRBJ2-3, the V gene TRBV9; 8 positions match TRBD2. The germline CDR1 and CDR2 sequences are SGDLS and YYNGEE. The CDR3 has 15 residues. Trimming cost V 0 bases and J 6 bases; bases outside gene matches: 6. In DNA form, the CDR3 reads TGTGCCAGCAGCGTAGATGCGGGGGGCGTGGATACGCAGTATTTT. Protein sequence: CASSVDAGGVDTQYF. The whole variable domain, filled in from reference TRBV9 and TRBJ2-3, reads DSGVTQTPKHLITATGQRVTLRCSPRSGDLSVYWYQQSLDQGLQFLIQYYNGEERAKGNILERFSAQQFPDLHSELNLSSLELGDSALYFCASSVDAGGVDTQYFGPGTRLTVL.

Remarks on this clone: The sample holds other DNA sequences that translate to the same CDR3. The J gene is TRBJ1-5, the V gene TRBV30, with D uncertain. CDR1 and CDR2 from the germline V gene are GTSNPN and SVGIG (reference sequence). Trimming cost V 2 bases and J 2 bases, with 7 bases left between them. The CDR3 covers 13 residues. The CDR3 here is CAWSLAGNQPQHF. The CDR3 DNA sequence: TGTGCCTGGAGTCTAGCGGGCAATCAGCCCCAGCATTTT. Supplemented by reference TRBV30 and TRBJ1-5, the full variable domain reads SQTIHQWPATLVQPVGSPLSLECTVEGTSNPNLYWYRQAAGRGLQLLFYSVGIGQISSEVPQNLSASRPQDRQFILSSKKLLLSDSGFYLCAWSLAGNQPQHFGDGTRLSIL.

As concerns this clone: The same CDR3 also results from other DNA sequences found in this sample. The rearrangement joins TRBV7-2 to TRBJ2-7; 8 bases are shared with TRBD2. CDR3 size: 15 residues. V shed 1 base, J shed 2 bases, and the junction held 4 bases outside the gene matches. Germline CDR1 reads SGHTA; CDR2 reads FQGNSA. The CDR3 sequence is CASSLGLAPTYEQYF. In nucleotides, the CDR3 is TGTGCCAGCAGCTTAGGACTAGCGCCGACCTACGAGCAGTACTTC.

This clone turned up a few times. The rearrangement joins TRBV5-1 to TRBJ2-7, with D maybe TRBD2 (6 bases). The germline V gene encodes CDR1 SGHRS and CDR2 YFSETQ. Trimming left V 4 bases short and J 3 bases short, with 11 bases between. CDR3 length equals 13 residues. CDR3 in DNA: TGCGCCAGCAGCACCGAAGCGGGCTACGAGCAGTACTTC. It codes for CASSTEAGYEQYF.

The chain is built from TRBV19 and TRBJ2-2; 8 bases align to TRBD1. Germline V CDR1 and CDR2: LNHDA, SQIVND (reference sequence). This CDR3 is 14 amino acids long. Trimming removed 4 bases from V and 3 bases from J; junction bases left unmatched: 1. The CDR3 nucleotides are TGTGCCAGTAGTACAGGGGGCTACACCGGGGAGCTGTTTTTT. Amino acids: CASSTGGYTGELFF.

This clone has just one count. Distinct nucleotide sequences in the sample also encode this CDR3. J is TRBJ2-5 and V is TRBV5-1; D ambiguous. From germline, CDR1 is SGHRS and CDR2 YFSETQ. V gave up 0 bases and J gave up 2 bases, with 2 bases separating them. CDR3 size: 12 residues. CDR3 sequence reads: CASSLAQETQYF. Written as DNA, the CDR3 is TGCGCCAGCAGCTTGGCACAAGAGACCCAGTACTTC.

The genes are TRBV11-2 and TRBJ2-4; 7 nucleotides line up with TRBD1. Per germline, CDR1 SGHAT and CDR2 FQNNGV. The ends lost 4 bases at V and 5 bases at J; junction bases unmatched: 2. CDR3 length equals 13 residues. CDR3 nucleotides: TGTGCCAGCAGCTCAGGACAGGAAAACATTCAGTACTTC. Amino acid sequence: CASSSGQENIQYF.

This chain connects TRBV2 to TRBJ2-7; 8 bases agree with TRBD1. Germline CDR1 SNHLY, CDR2 FYNNEI. V lost 6 bases and J lost 5; bases outside the gene matches: 3. This CDR3 is built from 12 residues. This chain's CDR3 is CASSGQGHEQYF. Here the CDR3 DNA reads TGTGCCAGCAGCGGACAGGGCCACGAGCAGTACTTC.

This rearrangement joins TRBV7-2 to TRBJ2-5; TRBD2 matches at 7 bases. The V gene end was trimmed by 5 bases and the J gene end by 5 bases; junction bases not matched to a gene: 5. Germline V gene lookup returns CDR1 SGHTA and CDR2 FQGNSA. The CDR3 has 13 residues. CDR3 protein: CASSPSGGETQYF. Written as DNA, the CDR3 is TGTGCCAGCAGCCCATCCGGGGGGGAGACCCAGTACTTC.

The chain carries TRBV5-5 and TRBJ1-2; no clear D. The CDR3 length is 14 residues. CDR1 is SGHKS and CDR2 is YYEKEE in the germline V gene (reference sequence). V lost 4 bases and J lost 2, with 12 bases in between. The CDR3 DNA reads as TGTGCCAGCAGCGACCAGGCCAGCAACTATGGCTACACCTTC. This sequence encodes CASSDQASNYGYTF.

The chain employs TRBV10-2 and TRBJ2-5, with TRBD1 matching over 8 bases. V lost 3 bases to trimming and J lost 3 bases; unmatched junction nucleotides: 3. The CDR3 has 14 residues. The germline CDR1 and CDR2 sequences are WSHSY and SAAADI. The CDR3 sequence: CASSDMDREETQYF. The CDR3 DNA reads TGCGCCAGCAGTGACATGGACAGGGAAGAGACCCAGTACTTC.

This rearrangement joins TRBV4-2 to TRBJ2-1, with TRBD2 matching over 15 bases. Germline CDR1 LGHNA, CDR2 YNFKEQ. The CDR3 contains 17 residues. J was trimmed by 0 bases and V by 3 bases; bases with no gene match: 0. Written as DNA, the CDR3 is TGTGCCAGCAGCCAGGGACTAGCGGGGGGCTCCTACAATGAGCAGTTCTTC. This translates into CASSQGLAGGSYNEQFF.

The V call is TRBV20-1, the J call TRBJ1-3; 7 bases match TRBD1. J lost 7 bases, V lost 4 bases, and 1 base had no gene match. CDR3 length equals 11 residues. The V gene's germline CDR1 is DFQATT and CDR2 SNEGSKA (reference sequence). CDR3 sequence reads: CSAIQGNTIYF. For the CDR3, the DNA is TGCAGTGCTATACAGGGGAACACCATATATTTT.

V gene TRBV6-5 combines with J gene TRBJ1-1; D call uncertain. The CDR3 spans 13 residues. Germline CDR1 is MNHEY and CDR2 is SVGAGI. Between the trimmed V and J ends, which lost 7 bases and 1 base, there was a span of 10 bases. The CDR3 loop reads CASMKLANTEAFF. The CDR3 nucleotides read TGTGCCAGCATGAAATTGGCGAACACTGAAGCTTTCTTT.

This chain joins TRBV5-1 and TRBJ2-3, with D hard to call. CDR3 length: 11 amino acids. CDR1 is SGHRS and CDR2 is YFSETQ in the germline V gene. Trimming removed 4 bases from V and 2 bases from J, with 2 bases in between. DNA for the CDR3: TGCGCCAGCAGCCACACAGATACGCAGTATTTT. Amino acids: CASSHTDTQYF.

The CDR3 bases are TGCGCCAGCAGTGTTCGATTCGGAGCCTACGAGCAGTACTTC. As protein: CASSVRFGAYEQYF. The chain joins TRBV10-2 to TRBJ2-7; no reliable D call. V was pared by 4 bases and J by 2 bases, with 12 bases between. The CDR3 consists of 14 residues. In germline, CDR1 is WSHSY, CDR2 SAAADI.

The rearrangement links TRBV30 to TRBJ2-2, with 9 bases identical to TRBD2. Germline V lookup: CDR1 GTSNPN, CDR2 SVGIG (reference sequence). There are 17 residues in the CDR3. Trimming took 5 bases from V and 2 from J; bases not matched to a gene: 12. The CDR3 loop is CAWAPDVAGVNTGELFF. The CDR3 coding sequence is TGTGCCTGGGCCCCTGACGTAGCGGGGGTAAACACCGGGGAGCTGTTTTTT.